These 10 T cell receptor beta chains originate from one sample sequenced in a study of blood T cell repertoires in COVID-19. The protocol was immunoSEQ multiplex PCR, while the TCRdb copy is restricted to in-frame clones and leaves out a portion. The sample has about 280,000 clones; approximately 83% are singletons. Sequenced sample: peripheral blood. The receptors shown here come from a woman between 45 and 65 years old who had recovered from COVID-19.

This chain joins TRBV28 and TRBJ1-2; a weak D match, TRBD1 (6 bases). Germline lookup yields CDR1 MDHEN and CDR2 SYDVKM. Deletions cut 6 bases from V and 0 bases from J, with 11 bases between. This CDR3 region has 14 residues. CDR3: CASRYRVANYGYTF. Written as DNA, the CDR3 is TGTGCCAGCAGATACAGGGTGGCTAACTATGGCTACACCTTC.

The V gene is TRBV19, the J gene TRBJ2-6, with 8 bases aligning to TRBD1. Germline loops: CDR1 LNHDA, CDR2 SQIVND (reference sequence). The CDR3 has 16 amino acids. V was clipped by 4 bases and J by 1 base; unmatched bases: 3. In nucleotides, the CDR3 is TGTGCCAGTAGTACGCGACAGGGGTCTGGGGCCAACGTCCTGACTTTC. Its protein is CASSTRQGSGANVLTF. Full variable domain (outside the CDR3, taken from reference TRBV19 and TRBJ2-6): DGGITQSPKYLFRKEGQNVTLSCEQNLNHDAMYWYRQDPGQGLRLIYYSQIVNDFQKGDIAEGYSVSREKKESFPLTVTSAQKNPTAFYLCASSTRQGSGANVLTFGAGSRLTVL.

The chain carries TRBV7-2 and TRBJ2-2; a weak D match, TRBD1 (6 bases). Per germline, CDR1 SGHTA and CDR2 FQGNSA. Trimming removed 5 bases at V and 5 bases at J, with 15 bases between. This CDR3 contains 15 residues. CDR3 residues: CASSPRTVRTGELFF. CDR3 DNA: TGTGCCAGCAGCCCCAGGACAGTTAGAACCGGGGAGCTGTTTTTT. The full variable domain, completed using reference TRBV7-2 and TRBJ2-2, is GAGVSQSPSNKVTEKGKDVELRCDPISGHTALYWYRQSLGQGLEFLIYFQGNSAPDKSGLPSDRFSAERTGGSVSTLTIQRTQQEDSAVYLCASSPRTVRTGELFFGEGSRLTVL.

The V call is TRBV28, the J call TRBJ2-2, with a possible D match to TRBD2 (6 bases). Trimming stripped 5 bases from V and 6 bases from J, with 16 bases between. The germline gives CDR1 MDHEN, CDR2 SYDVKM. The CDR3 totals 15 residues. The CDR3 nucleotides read TGTGCCAGCAGTCGCCTGGAGGGGTTGGCCGGGGAGCTGTTTTTT. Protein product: CASSRLEGLAGELFF. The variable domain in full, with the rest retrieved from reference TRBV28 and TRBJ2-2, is DVKVTQSSRYLVKRTGEKVFLECVQDMDHENMFWYRQDPGLGLRLIYFSYDVKMKEKGDIPEGYSVSREKKERFSLILESASTNQTSMYLCASSRLEGLAGELFFGEGSRLTVL.

The DNA for the CDR3 is TGTGCCAGCAGCTTGAACCAGGGGGCTAAGGAGCAGTACTTC. This codes for CASSLNQGAKEQYF. The V gene is TRBV7-6, the J gene TRBJ2-7; TRBD1 agrees at 8 bases. The length of the CDR3 is 14 residues. The germline V gene encodes CDR1 SGHVS and CDR2 FNYEAQ. With V trimmed by 3 bases and J by 7 bases, 8 bases remained unmatched.

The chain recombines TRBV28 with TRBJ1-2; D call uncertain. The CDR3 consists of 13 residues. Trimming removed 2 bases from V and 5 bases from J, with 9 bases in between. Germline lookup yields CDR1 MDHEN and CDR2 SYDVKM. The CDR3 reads CASSLEAPYGYTF. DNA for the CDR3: TGTGCCAGCAGTTTAGAGGCCCCGTATGGCTACACCTTC.

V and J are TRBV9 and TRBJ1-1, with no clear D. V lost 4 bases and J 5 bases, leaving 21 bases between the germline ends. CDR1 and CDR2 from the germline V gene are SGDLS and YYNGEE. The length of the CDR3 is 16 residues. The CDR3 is CASSPGEGAPNTEAFF. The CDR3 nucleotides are TGTGCCAGCAGCCCGGGAGAGGGCGCCCCAAATACTGAAGCTTTCTTT.

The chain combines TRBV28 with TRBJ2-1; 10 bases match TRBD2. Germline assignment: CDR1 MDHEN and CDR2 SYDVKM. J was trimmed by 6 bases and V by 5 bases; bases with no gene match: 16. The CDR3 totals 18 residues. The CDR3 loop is CASSQTTELAGLGNEQFF. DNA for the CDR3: TGTGCCAGCAGTCAGACCACAGAACTAGCGGGGTTGGGCAATGAGCAGTTCTTC. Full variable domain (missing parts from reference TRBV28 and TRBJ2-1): DVKVTQSSRYLVKRTGEKVFLECVQDMDHENMFWYRQDPGLGLRLIYFSYDVKMKEKGDIPEGYSVSREKKERFSLILESASTNQTSMYLCASSQTTELAGLGNEQFFGPGTRLTVL.

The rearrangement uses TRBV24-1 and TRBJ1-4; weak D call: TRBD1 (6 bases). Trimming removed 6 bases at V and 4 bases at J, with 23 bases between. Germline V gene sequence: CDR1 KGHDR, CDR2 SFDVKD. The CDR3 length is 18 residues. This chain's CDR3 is CATSQLGGEVLGNEKLFF. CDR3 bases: TGTGCCACCAGTCAATTAGGGGGAGAGGTGCTTGGTAATGAAAAACTGTTTTTT.

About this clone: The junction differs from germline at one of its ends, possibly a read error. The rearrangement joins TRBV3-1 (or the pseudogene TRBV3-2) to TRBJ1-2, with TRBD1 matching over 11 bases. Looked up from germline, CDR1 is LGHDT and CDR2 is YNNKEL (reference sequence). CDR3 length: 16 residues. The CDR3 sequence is CASSEEGGQGAGGYTF. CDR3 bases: TGTGCCAGCAGCGAAGAGGGAGGACAGGGGGCGGGTGGCTACACCTTC.